This TCR beta chain appears in the sequencing data of a study of cytomegalovirus exposure and HLA in healthy donors. The study ran its PCR with 60 Vbeta and 13 Jbeta primers. Method: immunoSEQ multiplex PCR; TCRdb's copy keeps in-frame clones and lacks some. Of roughly 200,000 clones in the sample, just over 75% were seen once. Trimming stripped 5 bases from V and 0 bases from J, with 5 bases between. From germline, CDR1 is MNHEY and CDR2 SMNVEV (reference sequence). The CDR3 loop spans 12 amino acids. This chain connects TRBV27 to TRBJ2-7, with D unresolved. The specimen was PBMCs. This receptor was identified in a man younger than 40 in good health and CMV-seronegative. CDR3 residues: CASSPNSYEQYF. CDR3 nucleotides: TGTGCCAGCAGTCCCAACTCCTACGAGCAGTACTTC.